This is a list of T cell receptor beta chains from one sample in a study of shared clonotypes between healthy human individuals. Sequencing used immunoSEQ multiplex PCR; TCRdb keeps in-frame clones, though not all of them. Of 2 million to 2.5 million clones listed, 85% to 95% are singletons. The sample consisted of naive CD4+ T cells sorted from blood. These receptors were taken from a young man in good health. Both conserved end residues are part of each CDR3. Fields, in order: D gene, J gene, V gene, clone size, CDR3 DNA, CDR3 protein. The D gene is left open where the match is weak. Clone sizes are given selectively: once, few, many, or a class where the clone is expanded.

D gene: NA; J gene: TRBJ2-5; V gene: TRBV5-1; clone size: NA; CDR3 DNA: TGCGCCAGCACCCTCGAAGGGAGGCCCCAAGAGACCCAGTACTTC; CDR3 protein: CASTLEGRPQETQYF
D gene: NA; J gene: TRBJ1-5; V gene: TRBV2; clone size: NA; CDR3 DNA: TGTGCCAGCAGCCTCTTAGGGTCCGGTCAGCCCCAGCATTTT; CDR3 protein: CASSLLGSGQPQHF
D gene: NA; J gene: TRBJ2-4; V gene: TRBV9; clone size: NA; CDR3 DNA: TGTGCCAGCAGCGTGGTAGGATCCAACATTCAGTACTTC; CDR3 protein: CASSVVGSNIQYF
D gene: NA; J gene: TRBJ2-5; V gene: TRBV5-6; clone size: NA; CDR3 DNA: TGTGCCAGCAGCTTGGCTGGACGGAGGGGGACCCAGTACTTC; CDR3 protein: CASSLAGRRGTQYF
D gene: NA; J gene: TRBJ2-7; V gene: TRBV15; clone size: NA; CDR3 DNA: TGTGCCACCGGGAGGTCAGGGAGCTCCTACGAGCAGTACTTC; CDR3 protein: CATGRSGSSYEQYF
D gene: TRBD1; J gene: TRBJ1-2; V gene: TRBV6-5; clone size: NA; CDR3 DNA: TGTGCCAGCAGTTACCCGGGGCAGGGGGACTATGGCTACACCTTC; CDR3 protein: CASSYPGQGDYGYTF
D gene: TRBD1; J gene: TRBJ1-4; V gene: TRBV18; clone size: NA; CDR3 DNA: TGTGCCAGCTCCACCGGGACAGTGGATGAAAAACTGTTTTTT; CDR3 protein: CASSTGTVDEKLFF
D gene: NA; J gene: TRBJ1-2; V gene: TRBV27; clone size: NA; CDR3 DNA: TGTGCCAGCAGTTCGTGGGGGAGAGACTATGGCTACACCTTC; CDR3 protein: CASSSWGRDYGYTF
D gene: NA; J gene: TRBJ2-2; V gene: TRBV9; clone size: NA; CDR3 DNA: TGTGCCAGCAGCCGATCCGGGGGAGGGGAGCTGTTTTTT; CDR3 protein: CASSRSGGGELFF
D gene: TRBD1; J gene: TRBJ2-7; V gene: TRBV18; clone size: NA; CDR3 DNA: TGTGCCAGCTCACCACCCGGGACAGGGGGCGAGCAGTACTTC; CDR3 protein: CASSPPGTGGEQYF
D gene: NA; J gene: TRBJ2-4; V gene: TRBV6-1; clone size: NA; CDR3 DNA: TGTGCCAGCAGTGAAGCGGAAGTAGGCCAGGGCCGGAGGAACATTCAGTACTTC; CDR3 protein: CASSEAEVGQGRRNIQYF
D gene: TRBD1; J gene: TRBJ2-3; V gene: TRBV5-4; clone size: NA; CDR3 DNA: TGTGCCAGCAGCACCGGGACAGGGAGCACAGATACGCAGTATTTT; CDR3 protein: CASSTGTGSTDTQYF
D gene: NA; J gene: TRBJ1-1; V gene: TRBV5-1; clone size: NA; CDR3 DNA: TGCGCCAGCAGCCCCGAAACAGGCGGTCGGGCAGAAGCTTTCTTT; CDR3 protein: CASSPETGGRAEAFF
D gene: TRBD2; J gene: TRBJ2-1; V gene: TRBV5-6; clone size: NA; CDR3 DNA: TGTGCCAGCACCTCTTTGATAGCGGGAGAAGTAATATCCTACAATGAGCAGTTCTTC; CDR3 protein: CASTSLIAGEVISYNEQFF
D gene: NA; J gene: TRBJ1-1; V gene: TRBV7-7; clone size: NA; CDR3 DNA: TGTGCTAGCAGCTTAGATCTGAACACTGAAGCTTTCTTT; CDR3 protein: CASSLDLNTEAFF
D gene: NA; J gene: TRBJ1-4; V gene: TRBV6-8; clone size: NA; CDR3 DNA: TGTGCCAGCAGTTACACGAGTAGGCAGGAAAAACTGTTTTTT; CDR3 protein: CASSYTSRQEKLFF
D gene: NA; J gene: TRBJ2-7; V gene: TRBV30; clone size: NA; CDR3 DNA: TGTGCCTGGAGGGCGGGCAGTTCCTACGAGCAGTACTTC; CDR3 protein: CAWRAGSSYEQYF
D gene: TRBD1; J gene: TRBJ2-5; V gene: TRBV28; clone size: NA; CDR3 DNA: TGTGCCAGCAGTTCCCCCAGGACAGGGGGCTGGGAGACCCAGTACTTC; CDR3 protein: CASSSPRTGGWETQYF
D gene: TRBD1; J gene: TRBJ1-5; V gene: TRBV19; clone size: NA; CDR3 DNA: TGTGCCAGTAGTATTTCGACAGGGGAGTACCAGCCCCAGCATTTT; CDR3 protein: CASSISTGEYQPQHF
D gene: NA; J gene: TRBJ1-1; V gene: TRBV6-1; clone size: NA; CDR3 DNA: TGTGCCAGCAGTGAAGGACAGGCTTTGAACACTGAAGCTTTCTTT; CDR3 protein: CASSEGQALNTEAFF
D gene: NA; J gene: TRBJ2-6; V gene: TRBV30; clone size: NA; CDR3 DNA: TGTGCCTGGAGTCTTATCGGCTCTGGGGCCAACGTCCTGACTTTC; CDR3 protein: CAWSLIGSGANVLTF
D gene: NA; J gene: TRBJ2-7; V gene: TRBV9; clone size: NA; CDR3 DNA: TGTGCCAGCAGCGTAGATCTAGCAGGGGAGCAGTACTTC; CDR3 protein: CASSVDLAGEQYF
D gene: NA; J gene: TRBJ2-2; V gene: TRBV5-1; clone size: NA; CDR3 DNA: TGCGCCAGCAGCTTGGACCGTCCCCAGCCCCGCGGGGAGCTGTTTTTT; CDR3 protein: CASSLDRPQPRGELFF
D gene: NA; J gene: TRBJ1-2; V gene: TRBV2; clone size: once; CDR3 DNA: TGTGCCAGTTCAACAGGGTTTGGCTACACCTTC; CDR3 protein: CASSTGFGYTF
D gene: NA; J gene: TRBJ2-7; V gene: TRBV7-2; clone size: NA; CDR3 DNA: TGTGCCAGCAGCTTACCCAGCGGTCGCTACGAGCAGTACTTC; CDR3 protein: CASSLPSGRYEQYF
D gene: TRBD1; J gene: TRBJ1-4; V gene: TRBV6-5; clone size: NA; CDR3 DNA: TGTGCCAGCAGTTCCGGGGACAGAGCTAATGAAAAACTGTTTTTT; CDR3 protein: CASSSGDRANEKLFF
D gene: TRBD2; J gene: TRBJ2-3; V gene: TRBV5-1; clone size: NA; CDR3 DNA: TGCGCCAGCAGCGAAACTAGCGGGACAGATACGCAGTATTTT; CDR3 protein: CASSETSGTDTQYF
D gene: TRBD1; J gene: TRBJ2-7; V gene: TRBV7-8; clone size: NA; CDR3 DNA: TGTGCCAGCAGCTCGAGGGACAGAACACTCTCCTACGAGCAGTACTTC; CDR3 protein: CASSSRDRTLSYEQYF
D gene: NA; J gene: TRBJ2-3; V gene: TRBV7-2; clone size: NA; CDR3 DNA: TGTGCCAGCAGCCAAGGACCAACCCCCACAGATACGCAGTATTTT; CDR3 protein: CASSQGPTPTDTQYF
D gene: NA; J gene: TRBJ2-2; V gene: TRBV7-8; clone size: NA; CDR3 DNA: TGTGCCAGCAGCTTAGTTTTTGTAGGGGAAACCGGGGAGCTGTTTTTT; CDR3 protein: CASSLVFVGETGELFF
D gene: TRBD1; J gene: TRBJ2-7; V gene: TRBV2; clone size: NA; CDR3 DNA: TGTGCCAGCAGTACGGACAGGTGGGGATACGAGCAGTACTTC; CDR3 protein: CASSTDRWGYEQYF
D gene: TRBD1; J gene: TRBJ2-3; V gene: TRBV9; clone size: NA; CDR3 DNA: TGTGCCAGCAGCCCGGACAGGGTAACAGATACGCAGTATTTT; CDR3 protein: CASSPDRVTDTQYF
D gene: NA; J gene: TRBJ1-1; V gene: TRBV20-1; clone size: NA; CDR3 DNA: TGCAGTGCTAGTCTGGGAGATGAAGCTTTCTTT; CDR3 protein: CSASLGDEAFF
D gene: TRBD1; J gene: TRBJ1-2; V gene: TRBV29-1; clone size: NA; CDR3 DNA: TGCAGCGTTGGGGACAGGGGGAACTATGGCTACACCTTC; CDR3 protein: CSVGDRGNYGYTF
D gene: NA; J gene: TRBJ2-7; V gene: TRBV5-1; clone size: NA; CDR3 DNA: TGCGCCAGCAGCACCGGGACGGCGCCCTACGAGCAGTACTTC; CDR3 protein: CASSTGTAPYEQYF
D gene: NA; J gene: TRBJ2-5; V gene: TRBV18; clone size: NA; CDR3 DNA: TGTGCCAGCTCACCACCTAACGTGGGAGAGACCCAGTACTTC; CDR3 protein: CASSPPNVGETQYF
D gene: TRBD1; J gene: TRBJ1-1; V gene: TRBV6-1; clone size: NA; CDR3 DNA: TGTGCCAGCAGGACAGGGTCGAACACTGAAGCTTTCTTT; CDR3 protein: CASRTGSNTEAFF
D gene: TRBD2; J gene: TRBJ2-1; V gene: TRBV30; clone size: once; CDR3 DNA: TGTGCCTGGTGGACTAGCGGGCCTAATGAGCAGTTCTTC; CDR3 protein: CAWWTSGPNEQFF
D gene: TRBD2; J gene: TRBJ2-1; V gene: TRBV27; clone size: NA; CDR3 DNA: TGTGCCAGCAGTTTATCCTGGCTAGCGGGAGTTGGTAATGAGCAGTTCTTC; CDR3 protein: CASSLSWLAGVGNEQFF
D gene: NA; J gene: TRBJ2-7; V gene: TRBV7-2; clone size: NA; CDR3 DNA: TGTGCCAGCAGCTACAGGGTAAGCTCCTACGAGCAGTACTTC; CDR3 protein: CASSYRVSSYEQYF
D gene: NA; J gene: TRBJ2-2; V gene: TRBV5-1; clone size: NA; CDR3 DNA: TGCGCCAGTTCCCCGGGACTTTCGCCGGGGGAGCTGTTTTTT; CDR3 protein: CASSPGLSPGELFF
D gene: TRBD1; J gene: TRBJ1-4; V gene: TRBV30; clone size: NA; CDR3 DNA: TGTGCCTGGAGTGCCCGGGACAGAATTAATGAAAAACTGTTTTTT; CDR3 protein: CAWSARDRINEKLFF
D gene: NA; J gene: TRBJ2-4; V gene: TRBV18; clone size: NA; CDR3 DNA: TGTGCCAGCTCACCACCCAGGGCGACAACCAAAAACATTCAGTACTTC; CDR3 protein: CASSPPRATTKNIQYF
D gene: NA; J gene: TRBJ2-3; V gene: TRBV7-9; clone size: NA; CDR3 DNA: TGTGCCAGCAGCCTCGACTACTTATCCACAGATACGCAGTATTTT; CDR3 protein: CASSLDYLSTDTQYF
D gene: NA; J gene: TRBJ1-5; V gene: TRBV7-8; clone size: NA; CDR3 DNA: TGTGCCAGCAGCATGTCCGATCAGCCCCAGCATTTT; CDR3 protein: CASSMSDQPQHF
D gene: NA; J gene: TRBJ1-5; V gene: TRBV29-1; clone size: NA; CDR3 DNA: TGCAGCGTTGCTCAGGGAACCGGCAATCAGCCCCAGCATTTT; CDR3 protein: CSVAQGTGNQPQHF
D gene: TRBD1; J gene: TRBJ1-5; V gene: TRBV10-3; clone size: NA; CDR3 DNA: TGTGCCATCAGCGGACAGGGGTTAAATCAGCCCCAGCATTTT; CDR3 protein: CAISGQGLNQPQHF
D gene: NA; J gene: TRBJ1-6; V gene: TRBV19; clone size: NA; CDR3 DNA: TGTGCCAGTACTCTGGCAGGGGCCGGGGTGAATTCACCCCTCCACTTT; CDR3 protein: CASTLAGAGVNSPLHF
D gene: NA; J gene: TRBJ2-7; V gene: TRBV7-9; clone size: NA; CDR3 DNA: TGTGCCAGCAGCTCTCCGGGAGCTCTTTACGAGCAGTACTTC; CDR3 protein: CASSSPGALYEQYF
D gene: TRBD1; J gene: TRBJ1-1; V gene: TRBV15; clone size: NA; CDR3 DNA: TGTGCCACCAGCAGAGATGGGACAGTGAACACTGAAGCTTTCTTT; CDR3 protein: CATSRDGTVNTEAFF
D gene: NA; J gene: TRBJ1-6; V gene: TRBV2; clone size: NA; CDR3 DNA: TGTGCCAGCAGTGTAGACAGGTATAATTCACCCCTCCACTTT; CDR3 protein: CASSVDRYNSPLHF
D gene: NA; J gene: TRBJ1-1; V gene: TRBV7-9; clone size: NA; CDR3 DNA: TGTGCCAGCAGCTTGAGACGCTTGGTAGTGAGTCAGGAGAACACTGAAGCTTTCTTT; CDR3 protein: CASSLRRLVVSQENTEAFF
D gene: NA; J gene: TRBJ2-5; V gene: TRBV2; clone size: NA; CDR3 DNA: TGTGCCAGCAATGGGGAGACCCAAGAGACCCAGTACTTC; CDR3 protein: CASNGETQETQYF